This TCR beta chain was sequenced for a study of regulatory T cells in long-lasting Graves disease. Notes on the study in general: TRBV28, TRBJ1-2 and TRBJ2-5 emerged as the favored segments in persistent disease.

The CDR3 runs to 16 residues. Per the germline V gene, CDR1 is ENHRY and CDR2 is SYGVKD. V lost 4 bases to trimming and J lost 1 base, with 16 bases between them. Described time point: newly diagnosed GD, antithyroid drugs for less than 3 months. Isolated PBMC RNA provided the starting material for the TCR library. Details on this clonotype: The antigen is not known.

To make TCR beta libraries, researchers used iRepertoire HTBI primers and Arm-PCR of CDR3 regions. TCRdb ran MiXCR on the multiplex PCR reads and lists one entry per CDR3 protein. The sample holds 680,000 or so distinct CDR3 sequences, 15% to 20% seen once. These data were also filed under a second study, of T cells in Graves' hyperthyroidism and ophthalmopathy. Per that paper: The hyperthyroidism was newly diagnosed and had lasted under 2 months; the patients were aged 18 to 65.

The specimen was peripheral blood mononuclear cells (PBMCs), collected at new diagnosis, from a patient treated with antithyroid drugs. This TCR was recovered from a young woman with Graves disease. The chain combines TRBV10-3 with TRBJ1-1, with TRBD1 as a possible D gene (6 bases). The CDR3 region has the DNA TGTGCCATCAGTGGCCAAATTGGGGGCCCGAACACTGAAGCTTTCTTT. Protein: CAISGQIGGPNTEAFF.